This T cell receptor (beta chain) comes out of a study of blood T cell repertoires in COVID-19. Study in general: Samples taken during acute and convalescent COVID-19 were collected in the United States, Italy and Spain.

The table came from immunoSEQ multiplex PCR; TCRdb's copy has only in-frame clones and leaves some out. The data contain about 170,000 clones, around 82% of them seen just once; the ten biggest clones take up roughly a tenth. Looked up from germline, CDR1 is LGHDT and CDR2 is YNNKEL (reference sequence). The V gene lost 1 base and the J gene lost 0 bases, with 19 bases spanning the gap. The CDR3 consists of 19 residues. Sequences were obtained from peripheral blood. V and J are TRBV3-1 (or the pseudogene TRBV3-2) and TRBJ2-4; D not resolved. The TCR originated in a man between 65 and 79 years old with active or convalescent COVID-19. CDR3 nucleotides: TGTGCCAGCAGCCAAGGTCCCACCCGCCAGGCCGTAGCCAAAAACATTCAGTACTTC. It translates to CASSQGPTRQAVAKNIQYF.